This T cell receptor (beta chain) was found in a study of T-cell memory formation after mild COVID-19. TCRdb used MiXCR to reprocess the 5' RACE reads, holding one entry per CDR3 protein. The sample lists around 310,000 distinct CDR3 sequences, over 11% seen once, with 21% in the top ten. Germline values: CDR1 SQVTM, CDR2 ANQGSEA. This CDR3 region has 14 residues. V lost 0 bases and J lost 4, with 10 bases in between. Material for sequencing was PBMCs or a T cell subset sorted from them (not recorded which). The source of this sequence is a young man who had mild COVID-19 (a few samples of this study predate the infection). Cell type and time point are not known. This rearrangement joins TRBV29-1 to TRBJ2-1; D ambiguous. The CDR3 sequence is CSVEDLEAYNEQFF. The CDR3 DNA is TGCAGCGTTGAAGATCTGGAAGCTTACAATGAGCAGTTCTTC.